This paragraph reports one TCR beta chain. The antigen is not known. These data are taken from a study of cytomegalovirus exposure and HLA in healthy donors. Points from the study as a whole: Overall, about 160 TCR beta chains were annotated as cytomegalovirus-associated. Reports indicate that TCR beta sequences accurately predicted the HLA-A and HLA-B alleles of most subjects.

This PCR relied on a set of 60 Vbeta primers and 13 Jbeta primers. Profiled with immunoSEQ multiplex PCR; TCRdb holds only in-frame clones, not every one. The repertoire consists of about 200,000 clones, with 65% to 85% occurring once and the leading ten covering over 1.5%. V shed 6 bases, J shed 6 bases, and the junction held 5 bases outside the gene matches. This CDR3 is 12 amino acids long. Germline lookup yields CDR1 WNHNN and CDR2 SYGVQD (reference sequence). The origin of this receptor is a man aged 40-49 years in good health and CMV-seropositive. The chain joins TRBV10-1 to TRBJ2-7; 7 bases map to TRBD2. Sequenced input: PBMCs. The CDR3 here is CASRGASGEQYF. The CDR3 DNA reads as TGCGCCAGCAGGGGTGCTAGCGGCGAGCAGTACTTC.